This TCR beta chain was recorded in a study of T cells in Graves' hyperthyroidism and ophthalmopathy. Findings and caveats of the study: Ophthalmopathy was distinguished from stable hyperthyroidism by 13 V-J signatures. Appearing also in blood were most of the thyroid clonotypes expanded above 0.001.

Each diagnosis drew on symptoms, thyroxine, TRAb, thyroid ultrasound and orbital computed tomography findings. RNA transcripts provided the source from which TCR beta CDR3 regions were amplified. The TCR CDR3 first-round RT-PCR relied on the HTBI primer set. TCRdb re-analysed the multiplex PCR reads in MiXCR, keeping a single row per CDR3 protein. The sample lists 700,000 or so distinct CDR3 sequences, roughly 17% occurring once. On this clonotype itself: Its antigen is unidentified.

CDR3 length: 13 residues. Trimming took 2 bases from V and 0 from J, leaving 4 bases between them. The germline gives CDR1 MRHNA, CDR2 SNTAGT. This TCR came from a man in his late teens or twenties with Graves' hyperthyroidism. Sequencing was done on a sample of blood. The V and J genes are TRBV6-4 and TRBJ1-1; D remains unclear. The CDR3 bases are TGTGCCAGCAGTGACGAATTGAACACTGAAGCTTTCTTT. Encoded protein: CASSDELNTEAFF.